Included here is one T cell receptor beta chain sequence, with context. Its recognized antigen is unknown. No base quality information exists; no much larger clone differs at one position. Compared with germline, V lacks 4 bases and J lacks 10 bases; bases without a gene match: 7. CDR1 and CDR2 (SGHRS, YFSETQ) derive from the germline V gene. There are 14 amino acids in the CDR3, from cysteine to phenylalanine inclusive. Just the 42-base CDR3 DNA is kept, in frame starting at base 1. Patients with a history of autoimmune disease or receiving systemic immunosuppression were excluded from the trial. In every dose cohort, peripheral blood was drawn for TCR sequencing at baseline, cycle 4 day 1, and cycle 7 day 1. The samples were drawn from a first-in-human, open-label, multicenter phase I dose-escalation trial of ivuxolimab. Adults with locally advanced or metastatic head and neck squamous cell, hepatocellular, melanoma or renal cell carcinoma were enrolled in the trial. Before TCR sequencing, CD4+ T cells and CD8+ T cells from peripheral blood were sorted into separate populations.

Genomic DNA was isolated from the sorted cells so that the TCRbeta CDR3 region could be sequenced. TCRbeta CDR3 regions were sequenced using the immunoSEQ Assay. This is the immuneACCESS table as TCRdb keeps it, with only in-frame sequences that have V and J called. A part of the clones is gone; compared with another copy, unresolved V genes explain less than half, and the rest is unexplained. The sample contains more than 55,000 clones, 85% to 90% of them found a single time. 0.77% of the sample is taken by the ten largest. This entry is derived from a study of OX40 agonist ivuxolimab in advanced cancers. With respect to the entire study: Ivuxolimab was a fully human IgG2 agonistic monoclonal antibody targeting the costimulatory receptor OX40 (CD134). Prior anti-PD-1, anti-PD-L1 or anti-CTLA-4 therapy was permitted, and about two fifths of dose-escalation patients had received checkpoint inhibitors. Three dose-escalation patients achieved partial responses, one with hepatocellular carcinoma and two with cutaneous melanoma. The dose-escalation cohort was about 87% male with a mean age of approximately 59 years, ranging from about 20 to 80. Intravenous ivuxolimab was administered to patients every 2 weeks at six dose levels: 0.01, 0.1, 0.3, 1.5, 3 and 10 mg/kg. The monotherapy dose-escalation portion (N of about 52 patients) of the phase I ivuxolimab trial is reported in the paper. Among the 52 dose-escalation patients, 19 had hepatocellular carcinoma, 15 or so melanoma, 9 renal cell carcinoma and 9 head and neck cancer. Peripheral TCRbeta sequencing was intended to test whether TCR sequence diversity was altered and clonal T-cell expansion was caused by ivuxolimab. The research as a whole found: In partial responders in the 0.1-3.0 mg/kg groups, normalized peripheral clonal expansion was found to be among the lowest, especially among CD8+ T cells. On average, CD8+ T cells showed more expanded clones than CD4+ T cells after ivuxolimab. At doses of 0.1 to 3.0 mg/kg, clonal expansion of both CD4+ and CD8+ T cells in blood was seen between baseline and week 6. Which antigens the clonally expanded peripheral T cells were specific for was not determined. Low levels of normalized T-cell clonal expansion were also seen in some patients who did not respond.

Recombination connected TRBV5-1 to TRBJ1-6, and 8 junction bases match TRBD1. Sequenced here: CD4+ or CD8+ T cells sorted from blood, sampled in a trial of the OX40 agonist ivuxolimab. The TCR comes from an adult with an advanced solid tumor such as melanoma, head and neck, liver or kidney cancer. The CDR3 protein is CASSLGTGESPLHF. The DNA sequence is given as TGCGCCAGCAGCCTCGGGACAGGCGAATCACCCCTCCACTTT.